Below, 19 T cell receptor beta chains from the same sample are listed, as sequenced in a study of blood T cells in healthy people across ages. Combining a sample-barcoded 5' primer with a J-beta primer mix, a second PCR ran for roughly 7 to 12 cycles. TCRdb re-called the 5' RACE reads with MiXCR, one entry per CDR3 protein. The sample lists 1.5 million to 2 million distinct CDR3 sequences, less than 50% occurring once. Sequencing input: blood. The receptors were gathered from a woman aged 40 to 50 in good health.

This chain joins TRBV25-1 and TRBJ1-2; D is uncertain. The CDR3 runs to 14 residues. V lost 2 bases, J lost 5 bases, and 12 bases lay in between. Germline values: CDR1 MGHDK, CDR2 SYGVNS. DNA for the CDR3: TGTGCCAGCAGTGAAGACACGCAAATTTATGGCTACACCTTC. This sequence encodes CASSEDTQIYGYTF.

V gene TRBV15 combines with J gene TRBJ1-2; D may be TRBD1 (5 bases). CDR1 and CDR2 (germline): LNHNV, YYDKDF (reference sequence). The CDR3 runs 21 residues. V lost 1 base to trimming and J lost 0 bases, with 27 bases between them. The CDR3 loop is CATSRALPELRGPPSNYGYTF. The DNA of the CDR3 is TGTGCCACCAGCAGAGCCCTCCCAGAGCTCCGGGGACCGCCCTCTAACTATGGCTACACCTTC.

The chain is built from TRBV20-1 and TRBJ2-7; no reliable D call. The CDR3 covers 15 residues. V was shortened by 1 base and J by 0 bases, with 13 bases between the two germline ends. CDR1 and CDR2 (germline): DFQATT, SNEGSKA (reference sequence). The CDR3: CSARGRRGISYEQYF. Here the CDR3 DNA reads TGCAGTGCTAGAGGTCGAAGAGGAATCTCCTACGAGCAGTACTTC.

This chain links TRBV5-1 with TRBJ1-1; no reliable D call. V was cut by 0 bases and J by 7 bases, with 10 bases left in between. This CDR3 is built from 13 residues. Germline V gene lookup returns CDR1 SGHRS and CDR2 YFSETQ. The CDR3 coding sequence is TGCGCCAGCAGCTTGGTTTCACCTAGTGAAGCTTTCTTT. It yields the protein CASSLVSPSEAFF. Based on the CDR3 plus reference TRBV5-1 and TRBJ1-1, the full variable domain is KAGVTQTPRYLIKTRGQQVTLSCSPISGHRSVSWYQQTPGQGLQFLFEYFSETQRNKGNFPGRFSGRQFSNSRSEMNVSTLELGDSALYLCASSLVSPSEAFFGQGTRLTVV.

This clonotype showed up just a few times. The CDR3 bases are TGCAGCGTTGACAGCCCCCCGATATACAATGAGCAGTTCTTC. Translating gives CSVDSPPIYNEQFF. The rearrangement joins TRBV29-1 to TRBJ2-1, with D unresolved. CDR1 SQVTM and CDR2 ANQGSEA come from the germline V gene. The CDR3 runs 14 residues. V lost 3 bases and J 4 bases, leaving 13 bases between the germline ends.

The chain joins TRBV5-1 to TRBJ2-7, with TRBD2 as a possible D gene (5 bases). TRBJ2-5 explains the end of the DNA better; the J call may be wrong. The CDR3 loop spans 12 amino acids. CDR1 and CDR2 (germline): SGHRS, YFSETQ. CDR3 protein: CASGEGGETQYF. The CDR3 DNA reads TGCGCCAGCGGAGAGGGCGGCGAGACCCAGTACTTC.

The chain uses TRBV9 and TRBJ2-3, with D possibly being TRBD2 (6 bases). V lost 2 bases to trimming and J lost 7 bases, with 11 bases between them. CDR1 and CDR2 (germline): SGDLS, YYNGEE. This CDR3 comprises 13 residues. This chain's CDR3 is CASSVRDLHTQYF. CDR3 bases: TGTGCCAGCAGCGTGCGGGACTTACATACGCAGTATTTT.

The chain is built from TRBV19 and TRBJ2-5; the D is unclear. The CDR3 totals 16 residues. Trimming removed 4 bases from V and 1 base from J, with 16 bases in between. The germline gives CDR1 LNHDA, CDR2 SQIVND (reference sequence). The CDR3 DNA reads TGTGCCAGTAGTACTTCCCTAATAAGTTCCCAAGAGACCCAGTACTTC. It is translated as CASSTSLISSQETQYF. The entire variable domain, with the rest obtained from reference TRBV19 and TRBJ2-5, is as follows: DGGITQSPKYLFRKEGQNVTLSCEQNLNHDAMYWYRQDPGQGLRLIYYSQIVNDFQKGDIAEGYSVSREKKESFPLTVTSAQKNPTAFYLCASSTSLISSQETQYFGPGTRLLVL.

A note on this clonotype: This clone may be a read error of a much larger clone one base away. This chain uses TRBV4-2 with TRBJ2-3; D is undetermined. This CDR3 has 13 amino acids. The germline V gene has CDR1 LGHNA and CDR2 YNFKEQ. The CDR3 region is CAISQGVTDTQYF. CDR3 nucleotide sequence: TGTGCCATCAGCCAAGGTGTCACAGATACGCAGTATTTT.

As concerns this clonotype: This clone may be a read error of a much larger clone one base away. The chain carries TRBV12-3 or TRBV12-4 and TRBJ2-4, with 7 positions matching TRBD2. CDR3 length: 14 residues. The V gene end was trimmed by 5 bases and the J gene end by 1 base; junction bases not matched to a gene: 2. CDR3 in DNA: TGTGCCAGCAGTGTGCGGGGGGCCAAAAACATTCAGTACTTC. Translated: CASSVRGAKNIQYF.

The CDR3 reads CASSFDRFSSYNEQFF. CDR3 DNA sequence: TGTGCCAGCAGCTTCGACAGGTTCAGCTCCTACAATGAGCAGTTCTTC. This chain joins TRBV7-2 and TRBJ2-1, with a possible D match to TRBD1 (6 bases). The CDR3 spans 16 residues. Looked up from germline, CDR1 is SGHTA and CDR2 is FQGNSA. Trimming left V 3 bases short and J 0 bases short, with 12 bases between.

This clonotype was seen a few times. In nucleotides, the CDR3 is TGTGCCAGCAACACTGGCAGGGGGACTGCCGCCCTTTACGAGCAGTACTTC. It encodes CASNTGRGTAALYEQYF. The chain has TRBV6-6 and TRBJ2-7, with a possible D match to TRBD1 (7 bases). Germline V gene sequence: CDR1 MNHNY, CDR2 SVGAGI (reference sequence). The CDR3 consists of 17 residues. Trimming cost V 7 bases and J 4 bases, with 26 bases left between them.

This clonotype was seen a handful of times. The chain couples TRBV6-2 or TRBV6-3 to TRBJ2-4; possibly TRBD1 or TRBD2 for D (6 bases each). Per the germline V gene, CDR1 is MNHEY and CDR2 is SVGEGT. The V gene lost 6 bases and the J gene lost 3 bases, with 21 bases spanning the gap. The CDR3 length is 17 residues. The CDR3: CASSVGSGALDKNIQYF. The CDR3 region has the DNA TGTGCCAGCAGCGTGGGGTCGGGGGCGTTGGACAAAAACATTCAGTACTTC.

This chain joins TRBV9 and TRBJ1-6; the D gene is possibly TRBD1 (6 bases). Germline V gene lookup returns CDR1 SGDLS and CDR2 YYNGEE. CDR3 size: 14 residues. V lost 3 bases and J lost 6, with 10 bases in between. The CDR3 region has the DNA TGTGCCAGCAGCGCCGGGACAAGTAATTCACCCCTCCACTTT. Translated: CASSAGTSNSPLHF.

The rearrangement joins TRBV13 to TRBJ2-5; 10 bases map to TRBD2. With V trimmed by 0 bases and J by 11 bases, 3 bases remained unmatched. The CDR3 length is 13 residues. CDR1 PRHDT and CDR2 FYEKMQ come from the germline V gene (reference sequence). CDR3 DNA sequence: TGTGCCAGCAGCTTAGGACTAGCGGGAAGGCAGTACTTC. Translation: CASSLGLAGRQYF.

This clonotype turned up a few times. V usage is TRBV10-3 and J usage is TRBJ2-5; D might be TRBD1 (6 bases). Trimming left V 11 bases short and J 5 bases short, with 18 bases between. This CDR3 is built from 13 residues. CDR1 is ENHRY, CDR2 SYGVKD, per germline. The CDR3, as DNA: TGTGCCTCACCGACAGGTTCGTGGGAGACCCAGTACTTC. It encodes CASPTGSWETQYF.

This clonotype was detected only a few times. J is TRBJ2-5 and V is TRBV28; TRBD1 is a possible D gene (7 bases). Germline V lookup: CDR1 MDHEN, CDR2 SYDVKM. CDR3 size: 15 residues. Trimming removed 4 bases at V and 4 bases at J, with 16 bases between. The CDR3 region has the DNA TGTGCCAGCAGTTCCGGGGGACAGTGGGGAGAGACCCAGTACTTC. This translates into CASSSGGQWGETQYF.

This clonotype was seen a handful of times. This chain uses TRBV27 with TRBJ1-6; TRBD1 might be the D (5 bases). V lost 6 bases and J 5 bases, leaving 17 bases between the germline ends. CDR3 length: 16 residues. Germline V gene sequence: CDR1 MNHEY, CDR2 SMNVEV (reference sequence). CDR3 sequence: CASRTSGGGDNSPLHF. The CDR3, as DNA: TGTGCCAGCAGAACTAGTGGGGGAGGAGATAATTCACCCCTCCACTTT.

This sequence joins TRBV28 and TRBJ1-2; D unclear. This CDR3 comprises 14 residues. Trimming removed 8 bases at V and 4 bases at J, with 17 bases between. CDR1 MDHEN and CDR2 SYDVKM come from the germline V gene. The CDR3 sequence: CASVDWAEFYGYTF. The CDR3 DNA follows: TGTGCCAGCGTGGATTGGGCAGAATTCTATGGCTACACCTTC.